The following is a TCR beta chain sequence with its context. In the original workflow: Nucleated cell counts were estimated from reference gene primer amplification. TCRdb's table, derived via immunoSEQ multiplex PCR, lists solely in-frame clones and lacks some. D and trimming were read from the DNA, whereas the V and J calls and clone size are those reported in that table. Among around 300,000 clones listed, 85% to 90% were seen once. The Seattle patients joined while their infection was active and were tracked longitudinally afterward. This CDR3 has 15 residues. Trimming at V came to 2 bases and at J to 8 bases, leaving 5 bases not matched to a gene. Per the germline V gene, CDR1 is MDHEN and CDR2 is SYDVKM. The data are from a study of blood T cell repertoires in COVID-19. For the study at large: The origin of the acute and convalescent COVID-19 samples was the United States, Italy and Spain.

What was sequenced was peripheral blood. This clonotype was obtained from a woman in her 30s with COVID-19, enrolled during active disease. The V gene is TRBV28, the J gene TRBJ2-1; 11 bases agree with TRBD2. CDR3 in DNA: TGTGCCAGCAGTTTAAATAGCGGGAGGGTCGATGAGCAGTTCTTC. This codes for CASSLNSGRVDEQFF.